The rows below give T cell receptor beta chains drawn from one sample of a study of blood T cells in healthy people across ages. Via MiXCR, TCRdb re-called the 5' RACE reads, giving one row per CDR3 protein. Here the sample spans 850,000 to 950,000 distinct CDR3 sequences, around 28% being singletons. What was sequenced was blood. Source of these receptors: a woman older than 75 in good health. Both conserved end residues are part of each CDR3. Size values are once, few and many counts, or a class for expanded clones, and some rows have none.

j_call v_call clone_size cdr3_aa
TRBJ1-2 TRBV9 - CASSVSTGNYGYTF
TRBJ2-5 TRBV11-2 - CASSSWVSGAETQYF
TRBJ1-1 TRBV7-2 once CASGSGQGEAFF
TRBJ2-3 TRBV12-3/TRBV12-4 - CASSSLRSGSPDTQYF
TRBJ2-3 TRBV6-2/TRBV6-3 many CASGQGGDTQYF
TRBJ1-1 TRBV7-2 - CASSLRKNTEAFF
TRBJ1-2 TRBV5-1 many CASSQTTQGHYGYTF
TRBJ2-1 TRBV3-1 few CASSLLAKTQFF
TRBJ2-1 TRBV7-2 - CASSLAEFNEQFF
TRBJ1-2 TRBV30 many CAWTPGGKGYTF
TRBJ2-3 TRBV24-1 many CATSDPGTGRNGQYF
TRBJ2-1 TRBV7-9 many CASSYSGGRSYNEQFF
TRBJ1-2 TRBV15 few CATSRDSTQGYGYTF
TRBJ1-4 TRBV20-1 - CSASPLRQAEGKLFF
TRBJ2-3 TRBV7-2 - CASSLESGYSTDAQYF
TRBJ2-3 TRBV12-3/TRBV12-4 many CASTTSGGGTDTQYF
TRBJ2-3 TRBV5-1 - CASSRGGQGFDTQYF
TRBJ2-3 TRBV6-5 many CASQRDSSDTQYF
TRBJ2-1 TRBV7-2 many CASRIGGGQHNEQFF
TRBJ1-6 TRBV4-2 many CASSQDVLSRVTLHF
TRBJ2-2 TRBV5-5 - CASSLGPPTGGTGELFF
TRBJ2-6 TRBV7-2 - CASSYQGGGANVLTF
TRBJ2-3 TRBV4-3 - CASSRLKGSRVPDTQYF
TRBJ2-7 TRBV28 many CASSFGYKKYF
TRBJ1-2 TRBV12-3/TRBV12-4 many CASSPRFGRKNYTF
TRBJ1-5 TRBV6-2/TRBV6-3 few CASSYGGIPNQPQHF
TRBJ1-2 TRBV21-1 few CASSKSYRGQGYTF
TRBJ2-1 TRBV27 few CASSLDGAVSYNEQFF
TRBJ2-5 TRBV3-1 many CASMQKLTGEVETQYF
TRBJ2-5 TRBV2 few CAGSIDRREEQYF
TRBJ2-3 TRBV5-1 many CASRPHGGRGTDTQYF
TRBJ1-1 TRBV10-3 many CAISESGQTNTEAFF
TRBJ1-2 TRBV7-9 many CASSSDLPGGYTF
TRBJ2-3 TRBV5-5 - CASSQENTYLTDTQYF
TRBJ1-5 TRBV30 - CAWSPTRTGTPSNQPQHF
TRBJ1-2 TRBV20-1 many CSASQGGNYGYTF
TRBJ2-1 TRBV5-1 few CASNPPSGGISSYNEQFF
TRBJ2-7 TRBV12-3/TRBV12-4 - CASSFQLAELSYEQYF
TRBJ1-6 TRBV14 - CASSQEKGAGTGDSYNSPLHF
TRBJ2-3 TRBV5-4 few CASSLLGQGRDTDTQYF
TRBJ2-1 TRBV11-2 - CACSFPGQRTHEQFF
TRBJ1-1 TRBV7-9 - CASSLLSFRGRLPKNTEAFF
TRBJ1-5 TRBV2 - CASSEMGQRNQPQHF
TRBJ1-2 TRBV12-3/TRBV12-4 many CASSFSGTVQWYGYTF
TRBJ1-4 TRBV12-3/TRBV12-4 many CASGDRGNNEKLFF
TRBJ1-2 TRBV7-2 - CASSLTSSNYGYTF
TRBJ2-1 TRBV7-9 many CASSEIPSGGYYSEQFF
TRBJ2-5 TRBV21-1 few CASSKVRQKRETQYF
TRBJ2-4 TRBV3-1 few CASSLQQATTRIQYF
TRBJ2-1 TRBV5-1 many CASCTGGTYNEQFF
TRBJ1-1 TRBV20-1 - CSARDQGTLKAFF
TRBJ2-3 TRBV28 - CASTDSVAQYF